Listed here are 20 T cell receptor beta chains from one sample, sequenced in a study of blood T cell repertoires in COVID-19. The repertoire was sequenced with immunoSEQ multiplex PCR; TCRdb's copy has only in-frame clones and lacks some. This table has over 55,000 clones, about 77% appearing once. The sequenced sample consisted of peripheral blood. The receptors shown here come from a human donor in a cohort sampled during active COVID-19.

The rearrangement uses TRBV6-6 and TRBJ1-2; TRBD1 matches 7 bases. This CDR3 has 13 residues. V lost 6 bases to trimming and J lost 3 bases; unmatched junction nucleotides: 4. The V gene's germline CDR1 is MNHNY and CDR2 SVGAGI (reference sequence). DNA for the CDR3: TGTGCCAGCAGGGGACAGACTGACTATGGCTACACCTTC. It specifies CASRGQTDYGYTF.

The chain carries TRBV5-1 and TRBJ1-1; D not certain. The germline gives CDR1 SGHRS, CDR2 YFSETQ. CDR3 size: 14 residues. Trimming took 0 bases from V and 3 from J, leaving 9 bases between them. CDR3 sequence (DNA): TGCGCCAGCAGCTTGGTAGGCGGTTACACTGAAGCTTTCTTT. Protein: CASSLVGGYTEAFF.

The rearrangement uses TRBV29-1 and TRBJ2-2; TRBD1 matches 7 bases. V shed 6 bases, J shed 1 base, and the junction held 5 bases outside the gene matches. CDR1 is SQVTM, CDR2 ANQGSEA, per germline. This CDR3 is 14 amino acids long. The CDR3 DNA reads as TGCAGCGTCGCCCGGACAGGGAACACCGGGGAGCTGTTTTTT. Translated: CSVARTGNTGELFF.

A word on this clone: This sample includes further DNA sequences coding for the same CDR3. CDR3 coding DNA: TGTGCCAGCAGGGACCGGGACAGCTATGGCTACACCTTC. Translation gives CASRDRDSYGYTF. The chain links TRBV28 to TRBJ1-2, with TRBD1 matching 7 bases. This CDR3 is built from 13 residues. V gave up 6 bases and J gave up 4 bases; unmatched junction bases: 5. CDR1 and CDR2 (germline): MDHEN, SYDVKM.

This clone was found a few times. V and J are TRBV30 and TRBJ1-2, with 7 bases that match TRBD1. Unmatched junction bases numbered 6, after V lost 2 bases and J lost 6 bases. CDR1 GTSNPN and CDR2 SVGIG come from the germline V gene (reference sequence). The CDR3 sequence is 13 residues long. The CDR3 protein is CAWSRQGEHGYTF. CDR3 nucleotides: TGTGCCTGGAGTCGACAGGGAGAACATGGCTACACCTTC. The full variable domain, rest sourced from reference TRBV30 and TRBJ1-2, is SQTIHQWPATLVQPVGSPLSLECTVEGTSNPNLYWYRQAAGRGLQLLFYSVGIGQISSEVPQNLSASRPQDRQFILSSKKLLLSDSGFYLCAWSRQGEHGYTFGSGTRLTVV.

This chain connects TRBV29-1 to TRBJ1-4; weak D call: TRBD1 (5 bases). The germline gives CDR1 SQVTM, CDR2 ANQGSEA. This CDR3 is 14 amino acids long. V lost 1 base, J lost 4 bases, and 10 bases lay in between. CDR3 sequence: CSVEGGGNNEKLFF. The CDR3 bases are TGCAGCGTTGAAGGTGGGGGGAATAATGAAAAACTGTTTTTT.

This chain links TRBV5-8 with TRBJ2-3, with 7 bases matching TRBD1. The CDR3 has 14 residues. Germline loops: CDR1 SGHTS, CDR2 YDEGEE. V was pared by 4 bases and J by 2 bases, with 4 bases of the junction left unmatched. CDR3 nucleotides: TGTGCCAGCAGCCCAGGGGGAAACACAGATACGCAGTATTTT. Residues: CASSPGGNTDTQYF.

The chain joins TRBV7-8 to TRBJ1-4, with no clear D. Between the trimmed V and J ends, which lost 1 base and 7 bases, there was a span of 7 bases. The germline V gene has CDR1 SGHVS and CDR2 FQNEAQ. CDR3 length: 13 amino acids. The CDR3 is CASSLVYREKLFF. CDR3 in DNA: TGTGCCAGCAGCTTAGTCTATCGTGAAAAACTGTTTTTT.

The rearrangement uses TRBV6-5 and TRBJ1-1, with no clear D. The V gene lost 7 bases and the J gene lost 1 base, with 13 bases spanning the gap. This CDR3 is 14 amino acids long. Germline V gives CDR1 MNHEY, CDR2 SVGAGI. The CDR3 region is CASNAPRGNTEAFF. Written as DNA, the CDR3 is TGTGCCAGCAACGCCCCCCGGGGGAACACTGAAGCTTTCTTT.

The J gene is TRBJ2-7, the V gene TRBV6-5, with D maybe TRBD1 (6 bases). The CDR3 is 11 residues long. V lost 4 bases and J 6 bases, leaving 7 bases between the germline ends. The germline CDR1 and CDR2 sequences are MNHEY and SVGAGI. The CDR3 region is CASSSGAEQYF. In DNA form, the CDR3 reads TGTGCCAGCAGTTCAGGGGCCGAGCAGTACTTC.

The CDR3 coding sequence is TGCGCCAGCAGCGCCCGCTCAAACAGGGATACGCAGTATTTT. Protein product: CASSARSNRDTQYF. This chain uses TRBV5-1 with TRBJ2-3, with a tentative D call TRBD1 (5 bases). This CDR3 spans 14 amino acids. Germline V gene data show CDR1 as SGHRS and CDR2 as YFSETQ. The V end lost 4 bases, the J end lost 6 bases, and 15 bases lay between the germline ends. Drawing the rest from reference TRBV5-1 and TRBJ2-3, the complete variable domain is KAGVTQTPRYLIKTRGQQVTLSCSPISGHRSVSWYQQTPGQGLQFLFEYFSETQRNKGNFPGRFSGRQFSNSRSEMNVSTLELGDSALYLCASSARSNRDTQYFGPGTRLTVL.

This chain joins TRBV6-5 and TRBJ1-3, with unresolved D. Germline V gene lookup returns CDR1 MNHEY and CDR2 SVGAGI. With 8 bases removed from V and 4 bases from J, the gap between germline ends came to 15 bases. The CDR3 consists of 14 residues. CDR3 residues: CASRRASGGNTIYF. Written as DNA, the CDR3 is TGTGCCAGCCGGCGGGCCAGCGGAGGAAACACCATATATTTT.

The rearrangement uses TRBV18 and TRBJ2-1; weak D call: TRBD2 (6 bases). The CDR3 is 15 amino acids. Trimming pared 8 bases from V and 4 bases from J, leaving 18 bases between. Germline CDR1 and CDR2: KGHSH and LQKENI. The CDR3, as DNA: TGTGCCAGCACGCGGAGGGAGGTTTTATACAATGAGCAGTTCTTC. This encodes CASTRREVLYNEQFF.

The rearrangement joins TRBV7-2 to TRBJ2-1; D is unclear. The CDR3 is 15 amino acids. Trimming removed 4 bases at V and 0 bases at J, with 10 bases between. The germline CDR1 and CDR2 sequences are SGHTA and FQGNSA. The CDR3 bases are TGTGCCAGCAGCTCTCAGGTTATCTCCTACAATGAGCAGTTCTTC. The encoded protein is CASSSQVISYNEQFF. Drawing the rest from reference TRBV7-2 and TRBJ2-1, the complete variable domain is GAGVSQSPSNKVTEKGKDVELRCDPISGHTALYWYRQSLGQGLEFLIYFQGNSAPDKSGLPSDRFSAERTGGSVSTLTIQRTQQEDSAVYLCASSSQVISYNEQFFGPGTRLTVL.

The chain recombines TRBV5-4 with TRBJ2-6; 10 bases map to TRBD2. The CDR3 is 18 amino acids. V dropped 0 bases and J dropped 3; count of bases not matched to a gene: 6. Germline V lookup: CDR1 SGHNT, CDR2 YYREEE (reference sequence). CDR3 sequence: CASSLAVAGGGGANVLTF. As DNA, the CDR3 is TGTGCCAGCAGCTTGGCCGTAGCGGGGGGCGGTGGGGCCAACGTCCTGACTTTC. Full variable domain (outside the CDR3, taken from reference TRBV5-4 and TRBJ2-6): ETGVTQSPTHLIKTRGQQVTLRCSSQSGHNTVSWYQQALGQGPQFIFQYYREEENGRGNFPPRFSGLQFPNYSSELNVNALELDDSALYLCASSLAVAGGGGANVLTFGAGSRLTVL.

V and J are TRBV19 and TRBJ1-2; no firm D call. This CDR3 has 12 residues. The germline V gene encodes CDR1 LNHDA and CDR2 SQIVND (reference sequence). V gave up 9 bases and J gave up 4 bases, with 12 bases separating them. DNA for the CDR3: TGTGCCAGCAGACGGGTACCCTATGGCTACACCTTC. Protein: CASRRVPYGYTF.

The chain employs TRBV11-2 and TRBJ2-7; D is undetermined. The CDR3 totals 12 residues. The germline V gene has CDR1 SGHAT and CDR2 FQNNGV. Trimming took 8 bases from V and 3 from J, leaving 11 bases between them. The DNA for the CDR3 is TGTGCCAGCCTAAGTCCGGTCTACGAGCAGTACTTC. This encodes CASLSPVYEQYF.

V is TRBV6-2 or TRBV6-3 and J is TRBJ2-5, with 7 bases matching TRBD1. V lost 2 bases and J lost 1; bases outside the gene matches: 4. Germline-derived CDR1 and CDR2 are MNHEY and SVGEGT. The CDR3 has 15 residues. The CDR3 loop is CASSYQRTGQETQYF. As DNA, the CDR3 is TGTGCCAGCAGTTACCAGCGGACAGGCCAAGAGACCCAGTACTTC.

The V and J genes are TRBV19 and TRBJ2-1, with TRBD1 matching over 8 bases. Germline V CDR1 and CDR2: LNHDA, SQIVND (reference sequence). With 5 bases clipped from V and 10 bases from J, the junction kept 19 bases outside the gene matches. There are 17 residues in the CDR3. CDR3 in amino acids: CASSPGVDRGARWEQFF. DNA of the CDR3: TGTGCCAGTAGTCCAGGGGTAGACAGGGGTGCCCGGTGGGAGCAGTTCTTC.

V and J are TRBV28 and TRBJ2-1; 13 bases are a match to TRBD2. Germline V gene lookup returns CDR1 MDHEN and CDR2 SYDVKM. This CDR3 spans 16 amino acids. V gave up 5 bases and J gave up 4 bases; unmatched junction bases: 5. CDR3 coding DNA: TGTGCCAGCAGTCGACCGGGACTAGCGGGATACAATGAGCAGTTCTTC. Translation gives CASSRPGLAGYNEQFF.